This T cell receptor (beta chain) was recorded in a study of beta chain features in type 1 diabetes. This clone has a handful of counts. Its antigen is not known. V was clipped by 2 bases and J by 0 bases, with 14 bases between them. There are 17 residues in the CDR3. Germline-derived CDR1 and CDR2 are MGHRA and YSYEKL. Isolated RNA was reverse transcribed in full, so expressed TCRB transcripts were sequenced. The method was immunoSEQ multiplex PCR; TCRdb's version includes in-frame clones alone and lacks a portion of them. The data contain 640,000 or so clones, about an eighth of them singletons. Findings and limits, study-wide: Shortening that was moderate but significant affected the TCRB CDR3s of Type 1 diabetes patients in all four CD4+ subsets. A potential PCR bias toward shorter templates would be equal in patient and control samples.

The rearrangement uses TRBV4-1 and TRBJ1-3, with D possibly matching TRBD1 (5 bases). Material: naive CD4+ T cells from blood. The TCR originated in a man aged 18 to 30 with type 1 diabetes. The CDR3 DNA reads TGCGCCAGCAGCCAAACAGGCGCCGCATTCTCTGGAAACACCATATATTTT. It is translated as CASSQTGAAFSGNTIYF.